This TCR beta chain was retrieved from a study of T cell changes during pregnancy in multiple sclerosis. Germline lookup yields CDR1 SEHNR and CDR2 FQNEAQ (reference sequence). V was pared by 4 bases and J by 2 bases, with 20 bases between. There are 18 residues in the CDR3. This table comes from immunoSEQ multiplex PCR, and its TCRdb copy is limited to in-frame clones, with some not included. The profile shows under 95,000 clones, 94% of them singletons. This specimen consisted of peripheral blood, obtained in the second trimester of pregnancy. The receptor was derived from a female donor in good health, enrolled as a control in a pregnancy study. V gene TRBV7-9 combines with J gene TRBJ2-2, with D perhaps TRBD1 (6 bases). The CDR3 coding sequence is TGTGCCAGCAGCTCCCCCGAACGGCCGGGACAAAACACCGGGGAGCTGTTTTTT. This encodes CASSSPERPGQNTGELFF.